These T cell receptor beta chains were read from a single sample in a study of blood T cell repertoires in COVID-19. The protocol was immunoSEQ multiplex PCR, while the TCRdb copy is restricted to in-frame clones and leaves out a portion. The sample includes some 120,000 clones, about 86% seen only once; the top ten take about 18%. The sample taken for sequencing was peripheral blood. The receptors come from a woman between 45 and 65 years old who had recovered from COVID-19. The CDR3 runs from the conserved cysteine through the conserved F or W. D genes are given only for firm matches. Some rows mark clone size as missing; the rest say once, few, many or name a class of expanded clone.

abundance	v_gene	j_gene	d_gene	CDR3aa	CDR3nt
-	TRBV5-4	TRBJ1-1	TRBD1	CASSQGQGTTEAFF	TGTGCCAGCAGCCAAGGACAGGGGACCACTGAAGCTTTCTTT
-	TRBV7-8	TRBJ2-1	TRBD2	CASSRTRLVKREGGEQFF	TGTGCCAGCAGCCGAACCCGCCTCGTGAAGCGGGAGGGGGGTGAGCAGTTCTTC
-	TRBV4-1	TRBJ2-7	-	CASSRLTQGFIEQYF	TGCGCCAGCAGCCGGTTGACCCAGGGATTTATCGAGCAGTACTTC
-	TRBV6-5	TRBJ1-1	-	CASSWDKANTEAFF	TGTGCCAGCAGTTGGGACAAGGCGAACACTGAAGCTTTCTTT
-	TRBV30	TRBJ2-7	-	CAWSKDSQGEQYF	TGTGCCTGGAGTAAGGACAGCCAGGGGGAGCAGTACTTC
-	TRBV7-3	TRBJ2-7	TRBD1	CASSPTRDSYEQYF	TGTGCCAGCAGCCCTACCCGGGACAGCTACGAGCAGTACTTC
-	TRBV19	TRBJ1-1	-	CASNSGIWGTEAFF	TGTGCCAGTAACTCAGGGATCTGGGGCACTGAAGCTTTCTTT
-	TRBV11-3	TRBJ2-3	TRBD2	CASSLDGGDTDTQYF	TGTGCCAGCAGCTTAGACGGGGGGGACACAGATACGCAGTATTTT
once	TRBV7-6	TRBJ2-5	-	CASSPWGDQETQYF	TGTGCCAGCAGTCCGTGGGGGGACCAAGAGACCCAGTACTTC
-	TRBV4-1	TRBJ1-1	TRBD1	CASSHFLLVRQGASEAFF	TGCGCCAGCAGCCATTTTCTGTTGGTCCGGCAGGGGGCCTCTGAAGCTTTCTTT
-	TRBV13	TRBJ1-4	TRBD1	CASSLGTGGALFF	TGTGCCAGCAGCTTAGGGACAGGGGGCGCGTTGTTTTTT
-	TRBV30	TRBJ1-2	-	CAWTGGFGYGYTF	TGTGCCTGGACGGGAGGATTTGGCTATGGCTACACCTTC
-	TRBV5-4	TRBJ2-7	TRBD2	CASSSGTSGSKSEQYF	TGTGCCAGCAGCTCGGGAACTAGCGGGAGCAAAAGCGAGCAGTACTTC
-	TRBV11-3	TRBJ2-7	-	CASSPQGLALSYEQYF	TGTGCCAGCAGCCCACAGGGTCTAGCCTTATCCTACGAGCAGTACTTC
-	TRBV21-1	TRBJ2-6	-	CASSKAGGGANVLTF	TGTGCCAGCAGCAAAGCGGGAGGGGGGGCCAACGTCCTGACTTTC
-	TRBV5-4	TRBJ2-5	-	CASSLPQRTQETQYF	TGTGCCAGCAGCTTGCCACAGCGGACCCAAGAGACCCAGTACTTC
-	TRBV11-2	TRBJ2-3	-	CASSVRSGGTDTQYF	TGTGCCAGCAGCGTTAGGTCGGGGGGCACAGATACGCAGTATTTT
-	TRBV5-5	TRBJ2-7	-	CASSSGPGEEQYF	TGTGCCAGCAGCTCTGGACCCGGGGAGGAGCAGTACTTC
-	TRBV7-6	TRBJ1-4	-	CASSLRPGVGEKLFF	TGTGCCAGCAGCTTACGACCGGGGGTCGGTGAAAAACTGTTTTTT
-	TRBV5-4	TRBJ2-1	TRBD2	CASSGTSGGFLNEQFF	TGTGCCAGCAGCGGAACTAGCGGGGGGTTTCTGAATGAGCAGTTCTTC
-	TRBV2	TRBJ2-3	-	CASRDNTDTQYF	TGTGCCAGCAGGGACAACACAGATACGCAGTATTTT
-	TRBV12-5	TRBJ2-4	-	CASGFKGLAKNIQYF	TGTGCTAGTGGTTTCAAGGGACTAGCCAAAAACATTCAGTACTTC
-	TRBV7-3	TRBJ2-2	TRBD1	CASSSIETGPGELFF	TGTGCCAGCAGCTCTATAGAGACAGGGCCCGGGGAGCTGTTTTTT
-	TRBV18	TRBJ2-7	TRBD1	CASSPGQGREQYF	TGTGCCAGCTCACCTGGACAGGGGAGGGAGCAGTACTTC
-	TRBV14	TRBJ1-1	-	CASSQRGWPLITEHTEAFF	TGTGCCAGCAGCCAAAGAGGCTGGCCTCTCATCACCGAACACACTGAAGCTTTCTTT
-	TRBV7-3	TRBJ2-4	TRBD1	CASSPGQGAGKNIQYF	TGTGCCAGCAGCCCAGGCCAGGGGGCAGGCAAAAACATTCAGTACTTC
-	TRBV27	TRBJ2-1	-	CASSFRRNYNEQFF	TGTGCCAGCAGTTTCAGGCGTAACTACAATGAGCAGTTCTTC
-	TRBV4-1	TRBJ1-2	-	CASSQDLRGNYGYTF	TGCGCCAGCAGCCAGGATCTTAGGGGGAACTATGGCTACACCTTC
-	TRBV5-1	TRBJ2-3	-	CASSSRPPRTDTQYF	TGCGCCAGCAGCTCCAGGCCCCCCCGCACAGATACGCAGTATTTT
-	TRBV5-1	TRBJ2-2	TRBD2	CASRGLLNTGELFF	TGCGCCAGCCGGGGACTACTAAACACCGGGGAGCTGTTTTTT
-	TRBV4-1	TRBJ1-3	TRBD1	CASSQVQGRWGNTIYF	TGCGCCAGCAGCCAAGTACAGGGGCGTTGGGGAAACACCATATATTTT
-	TRBV9	TRBJ2-1	TRBD2	CASSAPGTSQFF	TGTGCCAGCAGCGCCCCCGGGACTAGCCAGTTCTTC
-	TRBV12-3/TRBV12-4	TRBJ1-2	TRBD1	CASSYDRGGYTF	TGTGCCAGCAGTTATGACAGGGGTGGCTACACCTTC
-	TRBV7-9	TRBJ1-1	-	CASRKTGAYTEAFF	TGTGCCAGCAGGAAGACAGGAGCCTACACTGAAGCTTTCTTT
-	TRBV6-5	TRBJ2-4	-	CASSSRQILAKNIQYF	TGTGCCAGCAGTTCACGACAGATTCTAGCCAAAAACATTCAGTACTTC
-	TRBV18	TRBJ1-3	-	CASNTVSGNTIYF	TGTGCCAGCAACACAGTCTCTGGAAACACCATATATTTT
-	TRBV27	TRBJ2-1	TRBD1	CASGLLGQGISDEQFF	TGTGCCAGCGGGCTCCTAGGACAGGGGATCTCGGATGAGCAGTTCTTC
-	TRBV29-1	TRBJ2-3	-	CSGGSSTDTQYF	TGCAGCGGGGGATCTAGCACAGATACGCAGTATTTT
-	TRBV6-2/TRBV6-3	TRBJ2-1	TRBD2	CASSTRTSGLSSYNEQFF	TGTGCCAGCAGTACCCGGACTAGCGGATTGAGCTCCTACAATGAGCAGTTCTTC
-	TRBV14	TRBJ2-4	-	CASSSPGTEQGVQYF	TGTGCCAGCAGCTCACCCGGGACTGAGCAGGGAGTTCAGTACTTC
-	TRBV7-2	TRBJ2-2	-	CASSSGLWGELFF	TGTGCCAGCAGCTCCGGGTTGTGGGGGGAGCTGTTTTTT
-	TRBV25-1	TRBJ1-1	-	CASSGTDRLNTEAFF	TGTGCCAGCAGTGGCACCGACAGGCTGAACACTGAAGCTTTCTTT
-	TRBV4-1	TRBJ1-5	TRBD1	CASSQPGQGANQPQHF	TGCGCCAGCAGCCAACCGGGACAGGGGGCGAATCAGCCCCAGCATTTT
-	TRBV19	TRBJ1-2	-	CASSINRNYGYTF	TGTGCCAGTAGTATAAACAGAAACTATGGCTACACCTTC
-	TRBV5-1	TRBJ2-1	TRBD2	CASSLGTSTSRFF	TGCGCCAGCAGCTTGGGGACTAGCACATCCCGGTTCTTC
-	TRBV29-1	TRBJ2-2	TRBD1	CSVWTGEDTGELFF	TGCAGCGTGTGGACAGGGGAAGACACCGGGGAGCTGTTTTTT
-	TRBV11-2	TRBJ1-4	-	CASRENEKLFF	TGTGCCAGCAGGGAGAATGAAAAACTGTTTTTT
-	TRBV2	TRBJ1-5	-	CASSAGNQPQHF	TGTGCCAGCAGCGCAGGGAATCAGCCCCAGCATTTT
once	TRBV19	TRBJ1-4	TRBD1	CASTLNGQGEEKLFF	TGTGCCAGTACCTTGAACGGACAGGGGGAAGAAAAACTGTTTTTT
-	TRBV12-3/TRBV12-4	TRBJ2-5	-	CASSLYRETQYF	TGTGCCAGCAGTTTGTATCGTGAGACCCAGTACTTC
-	TRBV2	TRBJ2-3	-	CASNFADTQYF	TGTGCCAGCAATTTCGCGGATACGCAGTATTTT
-	TRBV2	TRBJ2-1	-	CASSDGPGSFGQFF	TGTGCCAGCAGTGATGGTCCAGGGTCGTTTGGGCAGTTCTTC
-	TRBV11-2	TRBJ1-2	-	CASSPQAYGYTF	TGTGCCAGCAGCCCCCAGGCCTATGGCTACACCTTC
-	TRBV25-1	TRBJ1-2	TRBD1	CASSDPGQGTAGYTF	TGTGCCAGCAGTGATCCCGGACAGGGAACGGCTGGCTACACCTTC
-	TRBV6-2/TRBV6-3	TRBJ2-7	TRBD1	CASSYSRQGRYEQYF	TGTGCCAGCAGTTACTCGCGACAGGGTCGCTACGAGCAGTACTTC
-	TRBV11-2	TRBJ2-2	-	CASSSGENGELFF	TGTGCCAGCAGCTCAGGGGAGAACGGGGAGCTGTTTTTT
-	TRBV6-6	TRBJ2-7	-	CASSYSGGVHEQYF	TGTGCCAGCAGTTACTCAGGCGGGGTCCACGAGCAGTACTTC
-	TRBV5-8	TRBJ2-5	-	CASSSNTGVETQYF	TGTGCCAGCAGCTCGAACACAGGAGTAGAGACCCAGTACTTC
-	TRBV19	TRBJ2-1	TRBD1	CASRQKPGQGYNEQFF	TGTGCCAGTAGACAAAAGCCGGGACAGGGTTACAATGAGCAGTTCTTC
few	TRBV29-1	TRBJ2-1	TRBD1	CSGGTVGNEQFF	TGCAGCGGGGGGACAGTCGGCAATGAGCAGTTCTTC